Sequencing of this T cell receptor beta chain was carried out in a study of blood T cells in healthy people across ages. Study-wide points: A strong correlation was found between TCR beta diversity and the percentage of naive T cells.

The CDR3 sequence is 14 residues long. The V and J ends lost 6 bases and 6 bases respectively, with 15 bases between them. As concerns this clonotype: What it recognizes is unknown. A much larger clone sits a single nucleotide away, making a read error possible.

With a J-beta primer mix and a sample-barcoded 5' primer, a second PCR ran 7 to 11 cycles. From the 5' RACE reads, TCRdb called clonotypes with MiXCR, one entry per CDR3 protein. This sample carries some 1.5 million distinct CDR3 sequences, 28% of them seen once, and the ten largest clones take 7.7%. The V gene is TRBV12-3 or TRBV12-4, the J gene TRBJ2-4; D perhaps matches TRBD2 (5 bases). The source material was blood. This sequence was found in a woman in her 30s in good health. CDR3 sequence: CASRSELGRNIQYF. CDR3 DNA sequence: TGTGCCAGCAGATCCGAACTAGGCCGAAACATTCAGTACTTC.